This T cell receptor (beta chain) originates from a study of beta chain features in type 1 diabetes. Sequenced material consisted of expressed TCRB transcripts (all of the isolated RNA was reverse transcribed). Assay: immunoSEQ multiplex PCR; the TCRdb copy retains only in-frame clones and omits some. The table records 150,000 to 200,000 clones, 10% to 15% of them present only once. This CDR3 region has 16 residues. Germline values: CDR1 MNHEY, CDR2 SVGAGI. V was cut by 2 bases and J by 0 bases, with 12 bases left in between. This TCR was recovered from a woman aged 18-29 years in good health. The chain couples TRBV6-5 to TRBJ2-3, with D tentatively TRBD2 (5 bases). The source material was central memory CD4+ T cells from blood. CDR3 DNA: TGTGCCAGCAGTTACAACGGGAATCCTAGCACAGATACGCAGTATTTT. It is translated as CASSYNGNPSTDTQYF.